This entry lists 14 T cell receptor beta chains sequenced from one sample in a study of blood T cell repertoires in COVID-19. Sequencing used immunoSEQ multiplex PCR; TCRdb keeps in-frame clones, though not all of them. The sample lists some 140,000 clones, approximately 85% seen once, with around 13% in the top ten. Source material: peripheral blood. These receptors came from a human donor in a cohort sampled during active COVID-19.

The rearrangement joins TRBV5-4 to TRBJ2-3; 9 bases line up with TRBD2. This CDR3 has 14 amino acids. Germline V gives CDR1 SGHNT, CDR2 YYREEE (reference sequence). V dropped 10 bases and J dropped 6; count of bases not matched to a gene: 12. The CDR3 protein is CAVRRGGAYDTQYF. CDR3 in DNA: TGTGCCGTCCGCCGCGGGGGGGCCTATGATACGCAGTATTTT.

V usage is TRBV29-1 and J usage is TRBJ1-4; 10 nucleotides match TRBD1. The CDR3 runs 14 residues. Germline V lookup: CDR1 SQVTM, CDR2 ANQGSEA. V shed 1 base, J shed 5 bases, and the junction held 1 base outside the gene matches. The CDR3 here is CSVEAGQGNEKLFF. The CDR3 region has the DNA TGCAGCGTTGAAGCGGGACAGGGGAATGAAAAACTGTTTTTT.

The gene calls are TRBV5-4 and TRBJ2-5, with 7 positions matching TRBD2. The CDR3 has 15 residues. The V gene's germline CDR1 is SGHNT and CDR2 YYREEE (reference sequence). V shed 4 bases and J 2 bases; nucleotides not matched to a gene: 8. The CDR3 bases are TGTGCCAGCAGCCTAGGGAAACTAGCGCAAGAGACCCAGTACTTC. Translation gives CASSLGKLAQETQYF.

V gene TRBV5-1 combines with J gene TRBJ2-3, with D possibly matching TRBD1 (6 bases). This CDR3 contains 14 residues. Between the trimmed V and J ends, which lost 1 base and 4 bases, there was a span of 10 bases. Germline V gives CDR1 SGHRS, CDR2 YFSETQ. DNA for the CDR3: TGCGCCAGCAGCTTGTGGGGGCGGTCAGATACGCAGTATTTT. Residues: CASSLWGRSDTQYF. Full variable domain (missing parts from reference TRBV5-1 and TRBJ2-3): KAGVTQTPRYLIKTRGQQVTLSCSPISGHRSVSWYQQTPGQGLQFLFEYFSETQRNKGNFPGRFSGRQFSNSRSEMNVSTLELGDSALYLCASSLWGRSDTQYFGPGTRLTVL.

J is TRBJ2-7 and V is TRBV5-6, with 10 bases that match TRBD2. Germline V gene data show CDR1 as SGHDT and CDR2 as YYEEEE. Unmatched junction bases numbered 4, after V lost 2 bases and J lost 2 bases. This CDR3 contains 15 residues. CDR3 amino acids: CASSLSGGAPYEQYF. DNA for the CDR3: TGTGCCAGCAGCTTAAGCGGGGGGGCCCCCTACGAGCAGTACTTC.

The gene calls are TRBV9 and TRBJ2-1; weak D call: TRBD2 (6 bases). The length of the CDR3 is 18 residues. The ends were cut back, 3 bases at V and 7 bases at J, with 26 bases in the middle. Germline V gene data show CDR1 as SGDLS and CDR2 as YYNGEE. The chain's CDR3 is CASSGTEGGPLIPNEQFF. DNA of the CDR3: TGTGCCAGCAGCGGCACGGAGGGAGGCCCCCTAATCCCTAATGAGCAGTTCTTC.

The chain couples TRBV5-6 to TRBJ2-4; TRBD2 is a possible D gene (6 bases). Trimming stripped 3 bases from V and 8 bases from J, with 15 bases between. Germline lookup yields CDR1 SGHDT and CDR2 YYEEEE. The CDR3 sequence is 14 residues long. CDR3 DNA sequence: TGTGCCAGCAGCTATAGCGGAACGGGGTACATTCAGTACTTC. Its translation: CASSYSGTGYIQYF.

The CDR3 DNA follows: TGTGCCAGTAGTAACCCCGGGGGACGATCCTACGAGCAGTACTTC. Translated: CASSNPGGRSYEQYF. The V call is TRBV19, the J call TRBJ2-7; D is perhaps TRBD2 (6 bases). Trimming stripped 4 bases from V and 1 base from J, with 14 bases between. This CDR3 contains 15 residues. Germline V lookup: CDR1 LNHDA, CDR2 SQIVND (reference sequence).

The V call is TRBV18, the J call TRBJ2-7, with a weak D call TRBD2 (5 bases). Germline loops: CDR1 KGHSH, CDR2 LQKENI. The CDR3 totals 14 residues. V was shortened by 2 bases and J by 3 bases, with 11 bases between the two germline ends. This CDR3 is CASSPKGVVYEQYF. DNA of the CDR3: TGTGCCAGCTCACCAAAGGGAGTAGTCTACGAGCAGTACTTC.

The rearrangement links TRBV4-1 to TRBJ1-2; 7 nucleotides agree with TRBD1. CDR1 and CDR2 (germline): MGHRA, YSYEKL. J lost 0 bases, V lost 3 bases, and 13 bases had no gene match. The CDR3 length is 18 residues. CDR3 region: CASSQGDGTGDANYGYTF. In DNA, the CDR3 is TGCGCCAGCAGCCAGGGAGACGGCACAGGGGACGCTAACTATGGCTACACCTTC.

This clone was detected only a few times. The sample carries other DNA sequences with the same CDR3. This chain joins TRBV5-1 and TRBJ2-7; a weak D match, TRBD1 (6 bases). Trimming removed 0 bases at V and 3 bases at J, with 10 bases between. From germline, CDR1 is SGHRS and CDR2 YFSETQ. This CDR3 has 14 residues. The CDR3: CASSLVGGSYEQYF. In DNA, the CDR3 is TGCGCCAGCAGCTTGGTTGGGGGCAGCTACGAGCAGTACTTC.

V is TRBV19 and J is TRBJ1-3; 8 bases fit TRBD1. Per germline, CDR1 LNHDA and CDR2 SQIVND (reference sequence). The CDR3 totals 15 residues. The junction had 7 bases not matched to a gene; V was cut back by 6 bases and J by 3 bases. CDR3 loop: CASSPQGTGGNTIYF. Here the CDR3 DNA reads TGTGCCAGTAGCCCCCAAGGGACAGGTGGAAACACCATATATTTT.

This clone has just one count. The chain recombines TRBV4-1 with TRBJ1-1; D perhaps matches TRBD1 (6 bases). The germline V gene has CDR1 MGHRA and CDR2 YSYEKL. The CDR3 consists of 15 residues. V was shortened by 0 bases and J by 5 bases, with 13 bases between the two germline ends. CDR3 DNA: TGCGCCAGCAGCCAAGATCGGCCAGGGGTTACTGAAGCTTTCTTT. It is translated as CASSQDRPGVTEAFF.

The J gene is TRBJ2-7, the V gene TRBV13; a possible D gene is TRBD2 (7 bases). The ends were cut back, 4 bases at V and 3 bases at J, with 13 bases in the middle. Germline loops: CDR1 PRHDT, CDR2 FYEKMQ (reference sequence). The CDR3 runs 14 residues. The CDR3 reads CASSSRGAHYEQYF. Written as DNA, the CDR3 is TGTGCCAGCAGCTCCCGGGGGGCCCACTACGAGCAGTACTTC.